The rows below give T cell receptor beta chains drawn from one sample of a study of T cells expressing NK-cell markers. TCRdb re-called the 5' RACE reads, yielding one record per CDR3 amino acid sequence without DNA. The table counts roughly 390,000 distinct CDR3 sequences; roughly 5.2% lies in the top ten. Sequencing input: blood T cells: a sorted CD56 or NKG2C T cell subset, CD4+ or CD8+ T cells, or bulk PBMC T cells (not recorded which). These receptor sequences come from a man aged 18-70 years in good health. Both conserved end residues are part of each CDR3. The order of the fields is J gene, V gene, CDR3 protein.

j_gene: TRBJ2-1
v_gene: TRBV2
CDR3aa: CASSETRGEDEQFF

j_gene: TRBJ2-1
v_gene: TRBV20-1
CDR3aa: CSAKPGLAESSYNEQFF

j_gene: TRBJ1-3
v_gene: TRBV15
CDR3aa: CATSRDSRNRRGSGNTIYF

j_gene: TRBJ1-2
v_gene: TRBV12-3/TRBV12-4
CDR3aa: CASRLTGRSTYGYTF

j_gene: TRBJ2-1
v_gene: TRBV20-1
CDR3aa: CSARRSEEGEQFF

j_gene: TRBJ2-7
v_gene: TRBV12-3/TRBV12-4
CDR3aa: CASSLGIWAYEQYF

j_gene: TRBJ1-4
v_gene: TRBV19
CDR3aa: CASSITLRTNEKLFF

j_gene: TRBJ2-4
v_gene: TRBV29-1
CDR3aa: CSVGGGALNIQYF

j_gene: TRBJ2-7
v_gene: TRBV5-5
CDR3aa: CASSSQVEQYF

j_gene: TRBJ2-3
v_gene: TRBV3-1
CDR3aa: CASSQTSGGQYF

j_gene: TRBJ1-3
v_gene: TRBV27
CDR3aa: CASSQGGRGNTIYF

j_gene: TRBJ1-6
v_gene: TRBV7-6
CDR3aa: CASSQLQERNSPLHF

j_gene: TRBJ2-3
v_gene: TRBV6-2/TRBV6-3
CDR3aa: CASGLGWRGGVDTQYF

j_gene: TRBJ1-4
v_gene: TRBV18
CDR3aa: CASSRQGNSEKLFF

j_gene: TRBJ2-2
v_gene: TRBV6-2/TRBV6-3
CDR3aa: CASSLDLQGFGELFF

j_gene: TRBJ2-5
v_gene: TRBV3-1
CDR3aa: CASGLAGTETQYF

j_gene: TRBJ2-1
v_gene: TRBV6-5
CDR3aa: CASEPGGWGEQFF

j_gene: TRBJ1-6
v_gene: TRBV20-1
CDR3aa: CSARADALAAYNSPLHF

j_gene: TRBJ2-3
v_gene: TRBV20-1
CDR3aa: CSAPRRTYKGIADTQYF

j_gene: TRBJ2-1
v_gene: TRBV18
CDR3aa: CASSPPNSHNEQFF

j_gene: TRBJ2-1
v_gene: TRBV7-2
CDR3aa: CASSPKGGSGYNEQFF

j_gene: TRBJ1-1
v_gene: TRBV27
CDR3aa: CASSPHGTGNTEAFF

j_gene: TRBJ1-2
v_gene: TRBV20-1
CDR3aa: CSARTTHRANYGYTF

j_gene: TRBJ1-3
v_gene: TRBV20-1
CDR3aa: CSAIPLERISGNTIYF

j_gene: TRBJ2-7
v_gene: TRBV6-1
CDR3aa: CASKPIRGTTYEQYF

j_gene: TRBJ2-6
v_gene: TRBV6-1
CDR3aa: CASRNTATGGSPGANVLTF

j_gene: TRBJ1-1
v_gene: TRBV4-2
CDR3aa: CASSQDREQNTEAFF

j_gene: TRBJ2-4
v_gene: TRBV5-1
CDR3aa: CASSLKSVGPNIQYF

j_gene: TRBJ2-1
v_gene: TRBV5-1
CDR3aa: CASSPQGIFYNEQFF

j_gene: TRBJ2-1
v_gene: TRBV14
CDR3aa: CASSQGPGLGAHEQFF

j_gene: TRBJ2-1
v_gene: TRBV5-1
CDR3aa: CASSFNLLQAGGSYNEQFF

j_gene: TRBJ2-5
v_gene: TRBV6-2/TRBV6-3
CDR3aa: CASNEYSGGPPRQETQYF

j_gene: TRBJ2-7
v_gene: TRBV6-1
CDR3aa: CASGRGTGSYEQYF

j_gene: TRBJ2-1
v_gene: TRBV5-1
CDR3aa: CASSAGGGRSYNEQFF

j_gene: TRBJ1-1
v_gene: TRBV6-4
CDR3aa: CASSVTDINTEAFF

j_gene: TRBJ2-1
v_gene: TRBV9
CDR3aa: CASSRRGDSYNEQFF

j_gene: TRBJ2-1
v_gene: TRBV6-5
CDR3aa: CASSYASNYNEQFF

j_gene: TRBJ2-5
v_gene: TRBV5-6
CDR3aa: CASSRGWDREETQYF

j_gene: TRBJ1-5
v_gene: TRBV6-1
CDR3aa: CASRSLLRDRGKNQPQHF

j_gene: TRBJ1-6
v_gene: TRBV27
CDR3aa: CASSFLRTGERSPLHF

j_gene: TRBJ2-7
v_gene: TRBV2
CDR3aa: CASSELGLYEQYF

j_gene: TRBJ2-1
v_gene: TRBV20-1
CDR3aa: CSASLQSSYNEQFF

j_gene: TRBJ1-4
v_gene: TRBV5-1
CDR3aa: CASSSTRGGRGEKLFF

j_gene: TRBJ2-1
v_gene: TRBV7-2
CDR3aa: CASSLSGTESYNEQFF

j_gene: TRBJ2-5
v_gene: TRBV18
CDR3aa: CASSAGVMETQYF

j_gene: TRBJ1-4
v_gene: TRBV2
CDR3aa: CATRGSRTANEKLFF

j_gene: TRBJ1-2
v_gene: TRBV5-5
CDR3aa: CASLKWDKNYGYTF

j_gene: TRBJ2-5
v_gene: TRBV21-1
CDR3aa: CARTRVCQETQYF

j_gene: TRBJ1-2
v_gene: TRBV6-2/TRBV6-3
CDR3aa: CASSTEGVGGYTF

j_gene: TRBJ1-6
v_gene: TRBV11-2
CDR3aa: CASRSPGTANSPLHF

j_gene: TRBJ2-5
v_gene: TRBV6-1
CDR3aa: CASRGGGAPRETQYF